Here is one T cell receptor (beta chain) with its context. V lost 3 bases, J lost 7 bases, and 13 bases lay in between. The length of the CDR3 is 14 residues. From germline, CDR1 is MDHEN and CDR2 SYDVKM. These data are taken from a study of blood T cell repertoires in COVID-19. How the authors handled the data: Quantification of nucleated cells was approximated via reference gene primer amplification. Produced via immunoSEQ multiplex PCR; TCRdb's table is partial and in-frame only. The V and J calls and clone size come from that table; D and trimming were worked out from the DNA. Of about 240,000 clones listed, roughly 80% are singletons.

The rearrangement joins TRBV28 to TRBJ2-1, with D tentatively TRBD2 (7 bases). This sequence originates from an elderly woman with acute or convalescent COVID-19. The source material was peripheral blood. The CDR3 region is CASSLGGRGNEQFF. In DNA form, the CDR3 reads TGTGCCAGCAGTTTGGGGGGGAGGGGGAATGAGCAGTTCTTC.